The rows below give T cell receptor beta chains drawn from one sample of a study of control samples from healthy donors and cancer patients. TCRdb keeps only in-frame clones here, not all; method: immunoSEQ multiplex PCR. Of around 89,000 clones listed, around 82% are singletons. Sequenced input: blood. These receptors all come from a woman in her sixties or seventies in good health. The CDR3 runs from the conserved cysteine through the conserved F or W. The D gene is left open where the match is weak. Size tells how often a clone was seen (once, few, many) or the class of an expanded clone, and some rows leave it out.

d_gene	len	v_gene	abundance	j_gene	CDR3nt	CDR3aa
TRBD1	14	TRBV29-1	.	TRBJ1-2	TGCAGCGCCGTGGGACAGGGAGTTGGCTATGGCTACACCTTC	CSAVGQGVGYGYTF
TRBD1	16	TRBV19	.	TRBJ1-2	TGTGCCAGCCGCAACCCACCGGGACAGCCCCCCTATGGCTACACCTTC	CASRNPPGQPPYGYTF
.	14	TRBV19	.	TRBJ1-2	TGTGCCAGTAGGGGAACAGGGTTCGACTATGGCTACACCTTC	CASRGTGFDYGYTF
TRBD1	15	TRBV28	.	TRBJ1-4	TGTGCCAGCAGGCAAGACAGGGGTTGGGGTGAAAAACTGTTTTTT	CASRQDRGWGEKLFF
TRBD1	14	TRBV10-3	.	TRBJ2-7	TGTGTCATCAGCCGACAGGGTAACCTCTACGAGCAGTACTTC	CVISRQGNLYEQYF
.	13	TRBV7-2	.	TRBJ2-7	TGTGCCAGCAGCTACAGGGTTGCCTACGAGCAGTACTTC	CASSYRVAYEQYF
.	15	TRBV19	once	TRBJ2-4	TGTGCCAGTACCATAGGGGGGAGGGGGTCGAACATTCAGTACTTC	CASTIGGRGSNIQYF
.	16	TRBV27	.	TRBJ1-5	TGTGCCAGCAGCCCGAGAGGAACTATTAGCAATCAGCCCCAGCATTTT	CASSPRGTISNQPQHF
.	18	TRBV30	.	TRBJ1-5	TGTGCCTGGAGTGTACGGGCAGGGGCAAGGGATAGCAATCAGCCCCAGCATTTT	CAWSVRAGARDSNQPQHF
.	14	TRBV10-1	.	TRBJ2-3	TGCGCCAGCAGTATAGCGGAGAGCACAGATACGCAGTATTTT	CASSIAESTDTQYF
.	14	TRBV6-6	.	TRBJ2-5	TGTGCCAGCAGTTACGGGACACTCCAAGAGACCCAGTACTTC	CASSYGTLQETQYF
TRBD2	14	TRBV19	.	TRBJ2-3	TGTGCCAGTAGTGTGGGGAGGGTGACAGATACGCAGTATTTT	CASSVGRVTDTQYF
TRBD2	15	TRBV7-9	.	TRBJ2-3	TGTGCCAGCAGCTTAAGTTCGGCGGGGGGGAATACGCAGTATTTT	CASSLSSAGGNTQYF
.	15	TRBV6-5	few	TRBJ1-5	TGTGCCAGCAGTTTCCCAGGGTGGAGCAATCAGCCCCAGCATTTT	CASSFPGWSNQPQHF
.	17	TRBV19	.	TRBJ2-6	TGTGCCAGTAGTATTAAGGACAGACACTCTGGGGCCAACGTCCTGACTTTC	CASSIKDRHSGANVLTF
.	13	TRBV6-1	.	TRBJ2-7	TGTGCCAGCAGTGAAGCGCTGACCTACGAGCAGTACTTC	CASSEALTYEQYF
TRBD1	15	TRBV7-2	.	TRBJ2-7	TGTGCCAGCAGCTTAGCGACAGGGGGAGCCTACGAGCAGTACTTC	CASSLATGGAYEQYF
.	13	TRBV2	.	TRBJ1-5	TGTGCCAGTGGGACGCTGAGCAATCAGCCCCAGCATTTT	CASGTLSNQPQHF
.	14	TRBV19	.	TRBJ2-5	TGTGCCAGTAGTACCCCAGTTAAAGGAGAGACCCAGTACTTC	CASSTPVKGETQYF
.	16	TRBV2	.	TRBJ1-4	TGTGCCAGCAGTGAATTAGCAGGAAGGGCTAATGAAAAACTGTTTTTT	CASSELAGRANEKLFF
TRBD1	12	TRBV24-1	.	TRBJ1-1	TGTGCCACCAGTGGCGGGACAGGGGAAGCTTTCTTT	CATSGGTGEAFF
TRBD2	16	TRBV24-1	.	TRBJ2-1	TGTGCCACCAGTGATCCCGCGGGACTAGCGGTCAATGAGCAGTTCTTC	CATSDPAGLAVNEQFF
.	15	TRBV6-2/TRBV6-3	.	TRBJ2-7	TGTGCCAGCAGTTACCCGACTGGGGGCCCCTACGAGCAGTACTTC	CASSYPTGGPYEQYF
TRBD1	15	TRBV6-5	.	TRBJ1-1	TGTGCCAGCATCGGGGACAGGGTTAGGGGGACTGAAGCTTTCTTT	CASIGDRVRGTEAFF
TRBD2	13	TRBV2	.	TRBJ2-3	TGTGCCAGCTTGCGGGGGGCACCGGATACGCAGTATTTT	CASLRGAPDTQYF
.	15	TRBV5-6	.	TRBJ2-2	TGTGCCAGCAGCCCAAGACAGAAAATAACCGGGGAGCTGTTTTTT	CASSPRQKITGELFF
TRBD1	14	TRBV24-1	.	TRBJ1-2	TGTGCCACCAGTGATTCGACAGGGGCCTATGGCTACACCTTC	CATSDSTGAYGYTF